This T cell receptor beta chain was sequenced during a study of blood T cell repertoires in COVID-19 (dated by TCRdb to 2020 to 2021). Some background on the complete study: Collaborator samples came from the United States, Italy and Spain and covered acute and convalescent phases of COVID-19. Nearly every sample came with metadata listing a de-identified subject ID, COVID-19 status, age in years and sex. The dataset comprised deeply sampled blood TCRbeta repertoires from subjects exposed to, actively infected with, or recovered from COVID-19. The samples were drawn from the first 160 participants of the ongoing ImmuneRACE study and from over a thousand subjects provided by 6 global collaborators. The repertoires were made available in a free public database intended to serve as a resource for research on the immune response to SARS-CoV-2. The prospective study material was composed of cDNA or gDNA derived from T cells, B-cell-depleted T cells, or PBMCs. Where available, HLA class I and class II types were taken from metadata supplied by the sample provider and were not determined by assay-based typing.

At the junction V is shortened by 11 bases and J by 5 bases; bases outside the gene matches: 20. CDR1 SNHLY and CDR2 FYNNEI were looked up in the germline V gene. The CDR3 sequence holds 16 residues, the cysteine and phenylalanine included. Of the read, only the CDR3 DNA is kept; its 48 bases are in frame from base 1. Regarding this clone: Its antigen remains undetermined. The input lacks base qualities; no much larger clone sits a single base away.

The immunoSEQ Assay, a bias-controlled multiplex PCR, was used to amplify TCRbeta CDR3 regions from genomic DNA. In the original analysis: The number of nucleated cells in each sample was estimated from the amplification of reference gene primers within the assay. To quantify the absolute abundance of each unique TCRbeta CDR3 rearrangement, sequence reads were collapsed and filtered. For each sample, productive Simpson clonality was calculated by taking the square root of Simpson's diversity index across productive rearrangements. Sourced from immuneACCESS, this table was stored by TCRdb with only in-frame sequences that have V and J called. A share of the clones is absent; for the studies checked, an unresolved V gene accounts for under half, and the remainder has no known explanation. The V and J calls and the clone size are those of that table, but D and trimming were determined from the DNA. Recorded for this sample are 31,000 or so clones; about 88% of them occurred a single time. 25% to 30% of the sample is held by the ten biggest clonotypes.

Beyond this particular receptor, the publication reports: The quantity of clinical and demographic metadata differed by source and by participant and was supplied without curation.

Collaborating institutions collected whole blood in K2EDTA tubes following their own protocols. Collaborator samples were shipped for TCRbeta analysis as frozen whole blood, isolated PBMCs, or DNA extracted from either sample type. Here the chain combines TRBV2 and TRBJ1-2, and 7 junctional nucleotides match TRBD1. This sequence was found in a man older than 75 with acute or convalescent COVID-19. Sequenced: peripheral blood. The DNA reads as follows: TGTGCCGTAGCCGCAGAGGGGGCGTCCAATATTTATGGCTACACCTTC. Translation gives CAVAAEGASNIYGYTF.